Reported below is one TCR beta chain. No antigen is known for it. This entry belongs to a study of T-cell memory formation after mild COVID-19. The study's findings and limits: Pre-infection memory held some responding clones, suggesting pre-existing cross-reactive T cells responded. Second-wave clones reaching peak frequency on day 37 lacked confirmed SARS-CoV-2 specificity.

TCRdb ran MiXCR on the 5' RACE reads and lists one entry per CDR3 protein. The sample consists of around 370,000 distinct CDR3 sequences, under 25% of them appearing once. The sequencing sample was made of PBMCs or a T cell subset sorted from them (not recorded which). This TCR derives from an adult woman who had mild COVID-19 (a few samples of this study predate the infection). Cell type and time point are not known.

CDR3 DNA: TGTGCCAGCAGCCTAGGCTGGACGAGTCGGGGGACAGATACGCAGTATTTT. Protein sequence: CASSLGWTSRGTDTQYF. The chain couples TRBV7-2 to TRBJ2-3, with TRBD2 as a possible D gene (6 bases). The CDR3 is 17 residues long. Deletions cut 5 bases from V and 3 bases from J, with 21 bases between. Germline CDR1 and CDR2: SGHTA and FQGNSA. Based on the CDR3 plus reference TRBV7-2 and TRBJ2-3, the full variable domain is GAGVSQSPSNKVTEKGKDVELRCDPISGHTALYWYRQSLGQGLEFLIYFQGNSAPDKSGLPSDRFSAERTGGSVSTLTIQRTQQEDSAVYLCASSLGWTSRGTDTQYFGPGTRLTVL.